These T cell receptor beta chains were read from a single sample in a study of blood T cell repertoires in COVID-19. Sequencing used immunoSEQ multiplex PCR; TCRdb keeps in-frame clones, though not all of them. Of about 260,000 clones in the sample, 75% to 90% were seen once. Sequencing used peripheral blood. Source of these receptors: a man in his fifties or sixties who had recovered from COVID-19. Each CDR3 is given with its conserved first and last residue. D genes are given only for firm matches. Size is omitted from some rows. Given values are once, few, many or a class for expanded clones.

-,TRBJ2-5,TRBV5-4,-,CASSLDPGKETQYF,TGTGCCAGCAGCTTGGACCCAGGGAAAGAGACCCAGTACTTC
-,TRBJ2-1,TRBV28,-,CASRGTGTAYNEQFF,TGTGCCAGCCGGGGGACCGGGACTGCCTACAATGAGCAGTTCTTC
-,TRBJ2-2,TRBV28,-,CASIKRRNTGELFF,TGTGCCAGCATCAAGCGCAGGAACACCGGGGAGCTGTTTTTT
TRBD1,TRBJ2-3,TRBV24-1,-,CATSPDRVGNTQYF,TGTGCCACCAGTCCTGACAGGGTCGGGAATACGCAGTATTTT
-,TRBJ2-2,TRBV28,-,CASSLAGAKAGELFF,TGTGCCAGCAGTTTAGCGGGGGCTAAGGCCGGGGAGCTGTTTTTT
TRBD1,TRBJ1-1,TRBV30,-,CAWSVVQGGWAFF,TGTGCCTGGAGTGTAGTACAGGGGGGGTGGGCTTTCTTT
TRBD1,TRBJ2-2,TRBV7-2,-,CASTMTGFTGELFF,TGTGCCAGCACCATGACAGGGTTTACCGGGGAGCTGTTTTTT
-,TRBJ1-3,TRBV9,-,CASSEMAGGKRSGNTIYF,TGTGCCAGCAGCGAAATGGCGGGGGGAAAACGCTCTGGAAACACCATATATTTT
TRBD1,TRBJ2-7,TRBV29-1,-,CSVEAGQATYEQYF,TGCAGCGTTGAAGCCGGACAGGCCACCTACGAGCAGTACTTC
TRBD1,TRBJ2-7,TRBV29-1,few,CSVGDRNPYEQYF,TGCAGCGTTGGGGACAGGAATCCCTACGAGCAGTACTTC
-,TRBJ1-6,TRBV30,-,CAWKQGIGSPLHF,TGTGCCTGGAAACAGGGAATAGGGTCACCCCTCCACTTT
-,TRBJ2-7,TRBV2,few,CASSEGQLYRSSYEQYF,TGTGCCAGCAGCGAAGGGCAGCTGTACCGGAGCTCCTACGAGCAGTACTTC
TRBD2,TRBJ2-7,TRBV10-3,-,CAISATSGGYEQYF,TGTGCCATCAGTGCGACTAGCGGGGGGTACGAGCAGTACTTC
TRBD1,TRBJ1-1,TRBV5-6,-,CASSLAGGDTEAFF,TGTGCCAGCAGCTTGGCAGGGGGTGACACTGAAGCTTTCTTT
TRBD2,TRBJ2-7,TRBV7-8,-,CASSLVREGRGYEQYF,TGTGCCAGCAGCTTAGTCCGGGAGGGGAGAGGGTACGAGCAGTACTTC
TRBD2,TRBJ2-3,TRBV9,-,CASSVGGSGGDGDTQYF,TGTGCCAGCAGCGTAGGAGGGAGCGGGGGGGATGGAGATACGCAGTATTTT
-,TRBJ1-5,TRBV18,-,CASSPMGGTQVANQPQHF,TGTGCCAGCTCACCAATGGGGGGGACTCAGGTGGCCAATCAGCCCCAGCATTTT
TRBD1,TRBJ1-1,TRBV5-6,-,CASSRYRDSHLHTEAFF,TGTGCCAGCAGCAGATACCGGGACAGCCACCTCCACACTGAAGCTTTCTTT
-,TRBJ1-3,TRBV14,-,CASRDSSGNTIYF,TGTGCCAGCAGAGACTCCTCTGGAAACACCATATATTTT